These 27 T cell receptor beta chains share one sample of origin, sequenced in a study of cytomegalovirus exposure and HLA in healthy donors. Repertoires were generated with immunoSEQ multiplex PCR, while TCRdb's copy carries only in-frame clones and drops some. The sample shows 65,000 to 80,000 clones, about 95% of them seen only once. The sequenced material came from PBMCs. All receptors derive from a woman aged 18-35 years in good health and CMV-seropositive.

The CDR3 DNA is TGCGCCAGCAGCCAAGGGACGGGGAAACTCCAAGAGACCCAGTACTTC. The encoded protein is CASSQGTGKLQETQYF. This rearrangement joins TRBV4-3 to TRBJ2-5; maybe TRBD2 (5 bases). The CDR3 spans 16 residues. V was cut by 1 base and J by 1 base, with 13 bases left in between. Germline V gene data show CDR1 as LGHNA and CDR2 as YSLEER.

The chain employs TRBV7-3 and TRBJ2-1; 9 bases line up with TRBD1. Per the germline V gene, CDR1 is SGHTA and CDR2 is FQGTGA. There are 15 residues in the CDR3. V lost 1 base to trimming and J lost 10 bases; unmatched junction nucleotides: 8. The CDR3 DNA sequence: TGTGCCAGCAGCTTAAGGGGACAGGGCCTGCAGGAGCAGTTCTTC. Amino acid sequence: CASSLRGQGLQEQFF.

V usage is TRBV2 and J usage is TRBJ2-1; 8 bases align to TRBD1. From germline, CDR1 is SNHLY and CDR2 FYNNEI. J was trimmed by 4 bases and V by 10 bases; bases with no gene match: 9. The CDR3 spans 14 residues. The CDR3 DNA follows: TGTGCCACTCACAGGGGGAACAAGTACAATGAGCAGTTCTTC. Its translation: CATHRGNKYNEQFF.

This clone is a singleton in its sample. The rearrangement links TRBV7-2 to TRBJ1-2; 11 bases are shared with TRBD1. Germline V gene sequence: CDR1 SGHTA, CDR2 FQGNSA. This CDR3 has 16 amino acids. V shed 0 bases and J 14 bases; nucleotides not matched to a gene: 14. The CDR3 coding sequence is TGTGCCAGCAGCTTAGCCGTGGGACAGGGGGGGGGTGATAGGACCTTC. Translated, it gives CASSLAVGQGGGDRTF.

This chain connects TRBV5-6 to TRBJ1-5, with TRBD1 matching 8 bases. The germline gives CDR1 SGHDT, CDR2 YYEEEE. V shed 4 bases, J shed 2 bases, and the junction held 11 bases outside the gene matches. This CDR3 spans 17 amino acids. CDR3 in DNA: TGTGCCAGCAGCCGGACGAAGGACAGGGTTGGCAATCAGCCCCAGCATTTT. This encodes CASSRTKDRVGNQPQHF.

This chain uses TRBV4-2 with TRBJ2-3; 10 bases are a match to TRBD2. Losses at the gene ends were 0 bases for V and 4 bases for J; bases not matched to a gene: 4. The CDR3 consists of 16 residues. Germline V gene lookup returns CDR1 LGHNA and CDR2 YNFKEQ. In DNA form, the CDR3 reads TGTGCCAGCAGCCAAGAGCTAGCGGGAGAGGCAGATACGCAGTATTTT. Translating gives CASSQELAGEADTQYF.

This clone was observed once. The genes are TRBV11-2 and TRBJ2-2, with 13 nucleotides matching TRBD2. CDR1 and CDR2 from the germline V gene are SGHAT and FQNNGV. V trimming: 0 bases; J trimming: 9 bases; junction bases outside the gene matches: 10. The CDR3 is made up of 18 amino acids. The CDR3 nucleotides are TGTGCCAGCAGCTTAGAGCGTGGGACTAGCGGGGATGGCCGGGAGCTGTTTTTT. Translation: CASSLERGTSGDGRELFF.

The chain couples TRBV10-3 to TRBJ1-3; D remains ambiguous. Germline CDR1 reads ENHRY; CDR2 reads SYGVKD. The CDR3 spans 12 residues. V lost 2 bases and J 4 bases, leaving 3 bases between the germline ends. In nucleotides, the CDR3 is TGTGCCATCAGTGAGCCGGGAAACACCATATATTTT. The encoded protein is CAISEPGNTIYF.

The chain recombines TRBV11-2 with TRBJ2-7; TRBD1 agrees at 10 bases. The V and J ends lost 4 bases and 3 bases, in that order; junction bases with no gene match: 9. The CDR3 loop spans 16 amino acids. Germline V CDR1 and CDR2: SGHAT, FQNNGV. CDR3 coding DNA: TGTGCCAGCAGCTCGCTACCGACAGGGGGCTTCTACGAGCAGTACTTC. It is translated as CASSSLPTGGFYEQYF.

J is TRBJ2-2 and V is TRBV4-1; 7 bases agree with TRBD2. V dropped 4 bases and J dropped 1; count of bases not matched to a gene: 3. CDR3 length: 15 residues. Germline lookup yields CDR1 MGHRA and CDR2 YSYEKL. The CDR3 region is CASSRSGENTGELFF. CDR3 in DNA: TGCGCCAGCAGCCGGAGCGGGGAGAACACCGGGGAGCTGTTTTTT.

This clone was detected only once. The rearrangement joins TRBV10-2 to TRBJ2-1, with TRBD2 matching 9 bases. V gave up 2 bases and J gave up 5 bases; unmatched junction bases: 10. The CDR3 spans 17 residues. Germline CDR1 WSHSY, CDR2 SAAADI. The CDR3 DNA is TGCGCCAGCAGTGAGGTCCGGGCTAGCGGGATCGACAATGAGCAGTTCTTC. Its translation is CASSEVRASGIDNEQFF.

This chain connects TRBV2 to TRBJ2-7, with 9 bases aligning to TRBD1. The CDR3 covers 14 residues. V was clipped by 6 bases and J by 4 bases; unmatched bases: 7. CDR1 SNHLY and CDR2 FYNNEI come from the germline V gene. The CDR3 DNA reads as TGTGCCAGCAGGGCTCGGACAGGGGTTTACGAGCAGTACTTC. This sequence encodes CASRARTGVYEQYF.

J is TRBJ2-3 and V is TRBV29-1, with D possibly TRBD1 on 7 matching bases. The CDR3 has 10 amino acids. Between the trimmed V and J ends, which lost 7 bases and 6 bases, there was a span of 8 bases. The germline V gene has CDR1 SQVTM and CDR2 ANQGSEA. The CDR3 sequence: CSAGGDTQYF. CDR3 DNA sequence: TGCAGCGCAGGGGGGGATACGCAGTATTTT.

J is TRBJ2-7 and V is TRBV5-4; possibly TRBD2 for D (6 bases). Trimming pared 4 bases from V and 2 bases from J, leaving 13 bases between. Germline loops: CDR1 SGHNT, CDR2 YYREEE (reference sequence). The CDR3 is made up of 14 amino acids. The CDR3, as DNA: TGTGCCAGCAGCGGCGGGACGGCCCCCTACGAGCAGTACTTC. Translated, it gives CASSGGTAPYEQYF.

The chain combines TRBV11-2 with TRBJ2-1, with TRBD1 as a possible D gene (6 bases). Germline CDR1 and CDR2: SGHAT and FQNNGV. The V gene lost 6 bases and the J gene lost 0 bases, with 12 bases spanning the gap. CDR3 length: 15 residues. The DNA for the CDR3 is TGTGCCAGCAGAACAGGGATTTACTCCTACAATGAGCAGTTCTTC. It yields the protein CASRTGIYSYNEQFF.

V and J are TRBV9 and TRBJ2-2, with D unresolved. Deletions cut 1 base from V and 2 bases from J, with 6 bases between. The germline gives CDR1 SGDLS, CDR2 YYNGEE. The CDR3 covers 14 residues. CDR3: CASSVTTNTGELFF. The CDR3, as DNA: TGTGCCAGCAGCGTAACGACAAACACCGGGGAGCTGTTTTTT.

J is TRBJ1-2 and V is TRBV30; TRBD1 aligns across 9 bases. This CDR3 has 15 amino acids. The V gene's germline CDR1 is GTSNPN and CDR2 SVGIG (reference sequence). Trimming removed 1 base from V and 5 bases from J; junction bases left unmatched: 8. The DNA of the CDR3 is TGTGCCTGGAGTGGGGGGACAGGGCAGTCTTATGGCTACACCTTC. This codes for CAWSGGTGQSYGYTF.

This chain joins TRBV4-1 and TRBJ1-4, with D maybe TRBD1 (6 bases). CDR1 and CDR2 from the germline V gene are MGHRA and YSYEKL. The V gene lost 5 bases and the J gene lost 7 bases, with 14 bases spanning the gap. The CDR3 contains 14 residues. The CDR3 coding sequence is TGCGCCAGCAGCAGTACTGAAGGGGGTGAAAAACTGTTTTTT. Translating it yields CASSSTEGGEKLFF.

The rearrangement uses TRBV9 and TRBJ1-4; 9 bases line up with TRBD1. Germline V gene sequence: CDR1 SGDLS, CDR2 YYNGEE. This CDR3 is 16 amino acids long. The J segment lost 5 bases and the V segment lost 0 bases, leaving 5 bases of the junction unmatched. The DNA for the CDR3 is TGTGCCAGCAGCGTAGAGTCCGGGACAGGGAATGAAAAACTGTTTTTT. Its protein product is CASSVESGTGNEKLFF. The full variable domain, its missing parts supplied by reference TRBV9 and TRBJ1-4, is DSGVTQTPKHLITATGQRVTLRCSPRSGDLSVYWYQQSLDQGLQFLIQYYNGEERAKGNILERFSAQQFPDLHSELNLSSLELGDSALYFCASSVESGTGNEKLFFGSGTQLSVL.

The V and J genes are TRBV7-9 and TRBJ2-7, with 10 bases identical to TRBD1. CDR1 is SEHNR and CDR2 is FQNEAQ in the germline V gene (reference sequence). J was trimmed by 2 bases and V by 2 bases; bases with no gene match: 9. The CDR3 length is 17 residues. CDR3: CASSLIFGTGVTYEQYF. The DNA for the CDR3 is TGTGCCAGCAGCTTAATATTTGGGACAGGGGTTACCTACGAGCAGTACTTC. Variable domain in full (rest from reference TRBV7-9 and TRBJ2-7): DTGVSQNPRHKITKRGQNVTFRCDPISEHNRLYWYRQTLGQGPEFLTYFQNEAQLEKSRLLSDRFSAERPKGSFSTLEIQRTEQGDSAMYLCASSLIFGTGVTYEQYFGPGTRLTVT.

Here the CDR3 DNA reads TGCGCCAGCAGCCAAGAAATGGTAGGGGGAGAGACCCAGTACTTC. Translating gives CASSQEMVGGETQYF. This chain connects TRBV4-3 to TRBJ2-5; perhaps TRBD1 as D (6 bases). V was cut by 0 bases and J by 4 bases, with 12 bases left in between. Germline CDR1 reads LGHNA; CDR2 reads YSLEER. This CDR3 spans 15 amino acids.

In DNA form, the CDR3 reads TGTGCCAGCAGGCTAGCGATCACAGATACGCAGTATTTT. It yields the protein CASRLAITDTQYF. V gene TRBV27 combines with J gene TRBJ2-3; the D gene is possibly TRBD2 (6 bases). The germline V gene encodes CDR1 MNHEY and CDR2 SMNVEV (reference sequence). The CDR3 runs to 13 residues. The V and J ends lost 6 bases and 2 bases respectively, with 9 bases between them.

CDR3 coding DNA: TGTGCCAGCAGCCCGGACAGGGTTGCAACTAATGAAAAACTGTTTTTT. It is translated as CASSPDRVATNEKLFF. The chain couples TRBV7-2 to TRBJ1-4; 8 nucleotides line up with TRBD1. Trimming cost V 5 bases and J 0 bases; bases outside gene matches: 5. Germline values: CDR1 SGHTA, CDR2 FQGNSA. CDR3 length: 16 amino acids.

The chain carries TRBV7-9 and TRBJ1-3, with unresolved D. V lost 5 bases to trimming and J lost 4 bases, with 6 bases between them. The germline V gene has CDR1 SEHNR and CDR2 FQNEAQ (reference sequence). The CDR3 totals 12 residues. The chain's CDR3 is CASSPSGNTIYF. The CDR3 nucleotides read TGTGCCAGCAGCCCAAGCGGAAACACCATATATTTT.

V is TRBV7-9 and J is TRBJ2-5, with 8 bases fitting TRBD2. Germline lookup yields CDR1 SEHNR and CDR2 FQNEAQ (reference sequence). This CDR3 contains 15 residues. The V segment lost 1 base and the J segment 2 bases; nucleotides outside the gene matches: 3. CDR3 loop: CASSLGGGGQETQYF. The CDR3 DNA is TGTGCCAGCAGCTTAGGGGGCGGGGGGCAAGAGACCCAGTACTTC.

DNA for the CDR3: TGTGCCAGCAGTTTGGCAAGTAGCAATCAGCCCCAGCATTTT. It encodes CASSLASSNQPQHF. The V and J genes are TRBV6-5 and TRBJ1-5; D not resolved. This CDR3 spans 14 amino acids. Germline lookup yields CDR1 MNHEY and CDR2 SVGAGI. Trimming left V 4 bases short and J 0 bases short, with 7 bases between.

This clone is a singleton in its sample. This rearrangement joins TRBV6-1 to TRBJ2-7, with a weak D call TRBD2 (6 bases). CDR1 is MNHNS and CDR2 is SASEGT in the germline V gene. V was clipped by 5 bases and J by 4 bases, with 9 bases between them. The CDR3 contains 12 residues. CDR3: CASSPRGYEQYF. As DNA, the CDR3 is TGTGCCAGCAGTCCACGGGGGTACGAGCAGTACTTC.